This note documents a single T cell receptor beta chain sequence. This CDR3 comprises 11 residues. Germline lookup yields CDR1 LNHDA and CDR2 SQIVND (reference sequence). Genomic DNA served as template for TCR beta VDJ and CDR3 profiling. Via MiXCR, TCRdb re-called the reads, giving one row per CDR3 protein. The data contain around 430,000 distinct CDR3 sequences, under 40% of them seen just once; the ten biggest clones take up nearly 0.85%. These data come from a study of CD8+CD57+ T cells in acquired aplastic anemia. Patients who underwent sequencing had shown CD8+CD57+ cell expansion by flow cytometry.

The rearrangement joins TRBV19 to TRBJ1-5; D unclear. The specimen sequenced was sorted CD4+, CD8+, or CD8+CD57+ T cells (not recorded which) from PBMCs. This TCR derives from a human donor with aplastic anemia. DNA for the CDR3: TGTGTTGGTGGTAGCAATCAGCCCCAGCATTTT. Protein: CVGGSNQPQHF.